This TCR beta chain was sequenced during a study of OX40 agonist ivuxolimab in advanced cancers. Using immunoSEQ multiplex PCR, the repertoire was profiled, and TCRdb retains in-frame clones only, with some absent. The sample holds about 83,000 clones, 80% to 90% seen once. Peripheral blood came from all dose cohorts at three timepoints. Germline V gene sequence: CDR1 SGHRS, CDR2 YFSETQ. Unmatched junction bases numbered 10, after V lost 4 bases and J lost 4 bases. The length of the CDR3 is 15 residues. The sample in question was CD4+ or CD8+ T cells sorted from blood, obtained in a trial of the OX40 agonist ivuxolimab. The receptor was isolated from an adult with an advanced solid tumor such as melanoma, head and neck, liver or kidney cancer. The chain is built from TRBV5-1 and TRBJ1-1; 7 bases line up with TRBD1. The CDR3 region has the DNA TGCGCCAGCAGCCGAGGGACAGTTTTCGGCACTGAAGCTTTCTTT. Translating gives CASSRGTVFGTEAFF.